Following are 25 T cell receptor beta chains from one sample sequenced in a study of control samples from healthy donors and cancer patients. The method was immunoSEQ multiplex PCR; TCRdb's version includes in-frame clones alone and lacks a portion of them. The table lists about 410,000 clones, around nine tenths of them singletons. Material for sequencing was PBMCs. The receptor source for this set is a man aged 35 to 55 with head and neck cancer.

This chain joins TRBV2 and TRBJ2-7, with a tentative D call TRBD1 (5 bases). The germline V gene encodes CDR1 SNHLY and CDR2 FYNNEI. The germline V and J ends were trimmed by 7 bases and 4 bases, with 14 bases remaining between them. There are 13 residues in the CDR3. CDR3 coding DNA: TGTGCCAGCACTCGGTACAGGTCATACGAGCAGTACTTC. The encoded protein is CASTRYRSYEQYF.

V and J are TRBV11-2 and TRBJ1-4; TRBD1 might be the D (6 bases). V lost 5 bases to trimming and J lost 8 bases, with 30 bases between them. The CDR3 consists of 19 residues. The germline gives CDR1 SGHAT, CDR2 FQNNGV. The CDR3, as DNA: TGTGCCAGCAGCCTCTCCTCAGCGGCTTTCCACAGGGATAACGAAAAACTGTTTTTT. This translates into CASSLSSAAFHRDNEKLFF. Full variable domain (rest looked up from reference TRBV11-2 and TRBJ1-4): EAGVAQSPRYKIIEKRQSVAFWCNPISGHATLYWYQQILGQGPKLLIQFQNNGVVDDSQLPKDRFSAERLKGVDSTLKIQPAKLEDSAVYLCASSLSSAAFHRDNEKLFFGSGTQLSVL.

This chain joins TRBV27 and TRBJ1-1; 7 bases match TRBD1. This CDR3 has 15 residues. The trim removed 5 bases at V and 0 bases at J, leaving 6 bases unmatched. Germline V gives CDR1 MNHEY, CDR2 SMNVEV (reference sequence). For the CDR3, the DNA is TGTGCCAGCAGTCTAACAGGGGCTGTGAACACTGAAGCTTTCTTT. Residues: CASSLTGAVNTEAFF.

The rearrangement uses TRBV15 and TRBJ2-5; D gene unclear. V was cut by 6 bases and J by 5 bases, with 10 bases left in between. CDR1 LNHNV and CDR2 YYDKDF come from the germline V gene (reference sequence). CDR3 length: 12 amino acids. The chain's CDR3 is CATRGLSETQYF. The CDR3 DNA is TGTGCCACCAGAGGTCTGTCGGAGACCCAGTACTTC.

In the case of this clone: Within the sample, other DNA sequences also encode this same CDR3. The chain is built from TRBV6-4 and TRBJ1-1; D gene unclear. This CDR3 is 13 amino acids long. CDR1 is MRHNA and CDR2 is SNTAGT in the germline V gene. Trimming shortened V by 4 bases and J by 1 base, and 7 bases separated the two germline ends. CDR3 in DNA: TGTGCCAGCAGTGTAACCGCGAACACTGAAGCTTTCTTT. Amino acids: CASSVTANTEAFF.

The chain combines TRBV28 with TRBJ1-1; D remains unclear. Trimming took 2 bases from V and 0 from J, leaving 7 bases between them. The germline CDR1 and CDR2 sequences are MDHEN and SYDVKM. CDR3 length: 14 amino acids. CDR3 bases: TGTGCCAGCAGTTTAGAGGTCTTGAACACTGAAGCTTTCTTT. Its protein product is CASSLEVLNTEAFF.

This chain links TRBV27 with TRBJ1-6; D may be TRBD1 (6 bases). CDR1 and CDR2 from the germline V gene are MNHEY and SMNVEV (reference sequence). V was cut by 6 bases and J by 5 bases, with 11 bases left in between. This CDR3 contains 14 residues. CDR3 loop: CASSRGQDNSPLHF. Here the CDR3 DNA reads TGTGCCAGCAGCCGGGGACAAGATAATTCACCCCTCCACTTT.

The chain is built from TRBV7-2 and TRBJ2-2; unclear D gene. Germline V gene sequence: CDR1 SGHTA, CDR2 FQGNSA. Trimming removed 1 base at V and 6 bases at J, with 9 bases between. The CDR3 runs 14 residues. DNA of the CDR3: TGTGCCAGCAGCTTAGTGGCAGGATCCGGGGAGCTGTTTTTT. It yields the protein CASSLVAGSGELFF.

V gene TRBV28 combines with J gene TRBJ2-7; no reliable D call. Between the trimmed V and J ends, which lost 2 bases and 2 bases, there was a span of 7 bases. Germline CDR1 reads MDHEN; CDR2 reads SYDVKM. This CDR3 comprises 13 residues. In DNA, the CDR3 is TGTGCCAGCAGTTTAGTGTCTGCCTACGAGCAGTACTTC. It yields the protein CASSLVSAYEQYF.

V usage is TRBV19 and J usage is TRBJ1-2; D gene unclear. The CDR3 runs to 14 residues. Germline V gives CDR1 LNHDA, CDR2 SQIVND (reference sequence). The V gene lost 7 bases and the J gene lost 8 bases, with 20 bases spanning the gap. CDR3 coding DNA: TGTGCCAGTACTCTGGACGGAATCAACCGGGGCTACACCTTC. It encodes CASTLDGINRGYTF.

V gene TRBV24-1 combines with J gene TRBJ1-4; tentatively, D is TRBD1 (6 bases). Trimming left V 2 bases short and J 8 bases short, with 14 bases between. The length of the CDR3 is 15 residues. CDR1 KGHDR and CDR2 SFDVKD come from the germline V gene. The CDR3 loop is CATSDSAGAGEKLFF. DNA of the CDR3: TGTGCCACCAGTGATTCGGCAGGGGCGGGAGAAAAACTGTTTTTT.

This chain joins TRBV6-5 and TRBJ1-1; tentatively, D is TRBD1 (6 bases). The CDR3 runs to 11 residues. V was cut by 7 bases and J by 6 bases, with 9 bases left in between. The germline V gene has CDR1 MNHEY and CDR2 SVGAGI. CDR3 residues: CASIGGSEAFF. In nucleotides, the CDR3 is TGTGCCAGCATAGGGGGTTCTGAAGCTTTCTTT.

The J gene is TRBJ1-4, the V gene TRBV28, with D hard to call. The CDR3 extends over 13 amino acids. Per germline, CDR1 MDHEN and CDR2 SYDVKM. V was pared by 9 bases and J by 4 bases, with 12 bases between. This chain's CDR3 is CASQTDFNEKLFF. Written as DNA, the CDR3 is TGTGCCAGTCAAACGGATTTTAATGAAAAACTGTTTTTT.

The rearrangement links TRBV7-9 to TRBJ1-5, with D tentatively TRBD1 (5 bases). Germline V gene lookup returns CDR1 SEHNR and CDR2 FQNEAQ (reference sequence). This CDR3 is 14 amino acids long. Trimming left V 3 bases short and J 0 bases short, with 6 bases between. The CDR3 spells CASSFGHSNQPQHF. CDR3 nucleotide sequence: TGTGCCAGCAGCTTCGGACATAGCAATCAGCCCCAGCATTTT.

The chain has TRBV9 and TRBJ1-5; D call uncertain. The V end lost 0 bases, the J end lost 4 bases, and 8 bases lay between the germline ends. CDR3 length equals 14 residues. The germline V gene encodes CDR1 SGDLS and CDR2 YYNGEE. The CDR3 nucleotides are TGTGCCAGCAGCGTAGACCCCGCTAATCAGCCCCAGCATTTT. This sequence encodes CASSVDPANQPQHF. Full variable domain (rest looked up from reference TRBV9 and TRBJ1-5): DSGVTQTPKHLITATGQRVTLRCSPRSGDLSVYWYQQSLDQGLQFLIQYYNGEERAKGNILERFSAQQFPDLHSELNLSSLELGDSALYFCASSVDPANQPQHFGDGTRLSIL.

The J gene is TRBJ2-5, the V gene TRBV5-1; D uncertain. The V gene's germline CDR1 is SGHRS and CDR2 YFSETQ. V lost 2 bases, J lost 2 bases, and 19 bases lay in between. The CDR3 has 17 amino acids. Here the CDR3 reads CASSLGFQAVTQETQYF. DNA for the CDR3: TGCGCCAGCAGCTTAGGGTTTCAGGCGGTTACACAAGAGACCCAGTACTTC.

This chain connects TRBV28 to TRBJ2-2; 10 bases align to TRBD1. CDR3 size: 16 residues. V was clipped by 3 bases and J by 4 bases; unmatched bases: 5. The germline V gene has CDR1 MDHEN and CDR2 SYDVKM. The CDR3 sequence: CASSLGQGLGTGELFF. CDR3 nucleotides: TGTGCCAGCAGTTTGGGACAGGGGCTGGGCACCGGGGAGCTGTTTTTT.

This clone was seen only a few times. The chain joins TRBV27 to TRBJ2-3; no definite D call. This CDR3 has 14 amino acids. CDR1 is MNHEY and CDR2 is SMNVEV in the germline V gene (reference sequence). V was pared by 3 bases and J by 4 bases, with 11 bases between. CDR3 coding DNA: TGTGCCAGCAGTTTGGGCCTAAGCTCAGATACGCAGTATTTT. Encoded protein: CASSLGLSSDTQYF.

This clone was seen once. The chain is built from TRBV3-1 (or the pseudogene TRBV3-2) and TRBJ1-2; D is unclear. The germline V gene encodes CDR1 LGHDT and CDR2 YNNKEL (reference sequence). V was pared by 6 bases and J by 6 bases, with 14 bases between. The CDR3 consists of 13 residues. The CDR3 nucleotides read TGTGCCAGCAGTAGGACCCTATGGGATGGCTACACCTTC. The encoded protein is CASSRTLWDGYTF.

The V gene is TRBV4-1, the J gene TRBJ1-1, with D perhaps TRBD1 (6 bases). Germline CDR1 MGHRA, CDR2 YSYEKL. The CDR3 spans 14 residues. V lost 1 base to trimming and J lost 4 bases, with 10 bases between them. This CDR3 reads CASSQAVQGTEAFF. The CDR3, as DNA: TGCGCCAGCAGCCAAGCCGTACAGGGCACTGAAGCTTTCTTT.

This clone was detected once. The chain has TRBV5-1 and TRBJ2-1; 12 bases align to TRBD2. The CDR3 totals 13 residues. V was clipped by 7 bases and J by 8 bases; unmatched bases: 4. Germline values: CDR1 SGHRS, CDR2 YFSETQ. The CDR3 coding sequence is TGCGCCAGCGGACTAGCGGGGAGTGATGAGCAGTTCTTC. Its translation is CASGLAGSDEQFF. Using reference TRBV5-1 and TRBJ2-1 for the parts outside the CDR3, the full variable domain is KAGVTQTPRYLIKTRGQQVTLSCSPISGHRSVSWYQQTPGQGLQFLFEYFSETQRNKGNFPGRFSGRQFSNSRSEMNVSTLELGDSALYLCASGLAGSDEQFFGPGTRLTVL.

The chain employs TRBV30 and TRBJ1-2, with D uncertain. Trimming removed 0 bases from V and 3 bases from J, with 11 bases in between. Germline CDR1 reads GTSNPN; CDR2 reads SVGIG (reference sequence). CDR3 length: 14 amino acids. DNA for the CDR3: TGTGCCTGGAGTGTACCAAGACTGGACTATGGCTACACCTTC. Translation gives CAWSVPRLDYGYTF.

The chain joins TRBV3-1 (or the pseudogene TRBV3-2) to TRBJ2-1, with D hard to call. The CDR3 runs to 16 residues. Per germline, CDR1 LGHDT and CDR2 YNNKEL (reference sequence). V was trimmed by 1 base and J by 5 bases, leaving 15 bases between them. DNA for the CDR3: TGTGCCAGCAGCCAAGTGTGGGATCCTCATGACAATGAGCAGTTCTTC. This sequence encodes CASSQVWDPHDNEQFF.

The V call is TRBV19, the J call TRBJ1-5, with D tentatively TRBD1 (5 bases). The CDR3 totals 16 residues. Germline V gene sequence: CDR1 LNHDA, CDR2 SQIVND (reference sequence). V was cut by 6 bases and J by 0 bases, with 15 bases left in between. The CDR3 DNA reads TGTGCCAGTAGAGGAACAGGAATTTATAGCAATCAGCCCCAGCATTTT. Protein sequence: CASRGTGIYSNQPQHF.

This chain links TRBV12-5 with TRBJ1-6, with D uncertain. Germline CDR1 LGHNT, CDR2 FRNRAP. With 3 bases removed from V and 8 bases from J, the gap between germline ends came to 8 bases. The CDR3 has 13 amino acids. The CDR3 reads CASGLLSDSPLHF. The CDR3 DNA sequence: TGTGCTAGTGGTTTATTGTCGGATTCACCCCTCCACTTT.